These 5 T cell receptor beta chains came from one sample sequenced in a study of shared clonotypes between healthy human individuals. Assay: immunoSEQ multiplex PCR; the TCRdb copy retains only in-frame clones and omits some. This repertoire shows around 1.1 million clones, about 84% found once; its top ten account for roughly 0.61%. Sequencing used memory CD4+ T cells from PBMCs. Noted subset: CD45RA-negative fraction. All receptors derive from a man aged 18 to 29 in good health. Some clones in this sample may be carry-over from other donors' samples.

The CDR3 nucleotides read TGTGCCAGCAGCTCGAACGACAGGGCCAAGGCCCAGTACTTC. Protein: CASSSNDRAKAQYF. The rearrangement joins TRBV13 to TRBJ2-5; TRBD1 aligns across 7 bases. The CDR3 runs 14 residues. Per germline, CDR1 PRHDT and CDR2 FYEKMQ (reference sequence). With V trimmed by 4 bases and J by 9 bases, 11 bases remained unmatched.

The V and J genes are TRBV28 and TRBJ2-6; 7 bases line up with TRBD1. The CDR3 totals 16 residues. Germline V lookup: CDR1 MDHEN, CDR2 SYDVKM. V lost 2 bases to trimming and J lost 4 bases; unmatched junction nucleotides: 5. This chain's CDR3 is CASSLRRGLGANVLTF. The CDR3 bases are TGTGCCAGCAGTTTAAGAAGGGGGCTCGGGGCCAACGTCCTGACTTTC.

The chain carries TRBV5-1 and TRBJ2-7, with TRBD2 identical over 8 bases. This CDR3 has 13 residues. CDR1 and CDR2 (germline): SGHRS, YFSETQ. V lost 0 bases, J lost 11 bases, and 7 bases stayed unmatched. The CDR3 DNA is TGCGCCAGCAGCTTGGGTGGACTAGCTTCTAAGTACTTC. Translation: CASSLGGLASKYF.

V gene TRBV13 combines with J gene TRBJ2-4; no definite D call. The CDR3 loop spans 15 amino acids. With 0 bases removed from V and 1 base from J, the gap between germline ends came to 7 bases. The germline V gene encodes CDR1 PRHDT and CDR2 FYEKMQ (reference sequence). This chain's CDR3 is CASSLGGQAKNIQYF. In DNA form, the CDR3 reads TGTGCCAGCAGCTTAGGGGGTCAGGCCAAAAACATTCAGTACTTC.

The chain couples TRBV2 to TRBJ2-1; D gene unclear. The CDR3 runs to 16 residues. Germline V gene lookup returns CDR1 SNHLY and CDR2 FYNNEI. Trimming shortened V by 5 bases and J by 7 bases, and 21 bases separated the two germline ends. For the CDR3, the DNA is TGTGCCAGCAGTCAAGAGAACCGCTCGAGGTGGAATGAGCAGTTCTTC. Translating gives CASSQENRSRWNEQFF. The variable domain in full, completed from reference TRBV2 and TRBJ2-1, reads EPEVTQTPSHQVTQMGQEVILRCVPISNHLYFYWYRQILGQKVEFLVSFYNNEISEKSEIFDDQFSVERPDGSNFTLKIRSTKLEDSAMYFCASSQENRSRWNEQFFGPGTRLTVL.